Only one count was recorded for the clone carrying this TCR beta chain. Its antigen is as yet unknown. The data originate from a study of Tregs in tolerant kidney transplant recipients. About the research overall: The nonmyeloablative bone marrow transplants came from related graft donors, with transient mixed chimerism.

Study-wide results and caveats: Some patients' samples used different primers over time, so nucleotide sequences weren't comparable. Findings come from small patient numbers and require larger validation.

Assay: immunoSEQ multiplex PCR; the TCRdb copy retains only in-frame clones and omits some. The sample carries fewer than 100,000 clones, approximately 90% recorded once. Thawed PBMCs were FACS-sorted into unstimulated CD4+CD25+CD127- regulatory T cells, CD4+CD25- non-regulatory cells, CD4 and CD8 cells. Sequencing was performed on Tregs from blood, taken before the transplant. The sequence came from a human donor who received a combined kidney and bone marrow transplant.

CDR3: CASSVGEGLRTDTQYF. Here the CDR3 DNA reads TGTGCCAGCAGCGTTGGGGAGGGCCTCCGCACAGATACGCAGTATTTT. This chain uses TRBV9 with TRBJ2-3, with 7 bases matching TRBD2. The germline gives CDR1 SGDLS, CDR2 YYNGEE. The trim removed 2 bases at V and 1 base at J, leaving 7 bases unmatched. The CDR3 sequence is 16 residues long.